The clone carrying this T cell receptor beta chain was counted at least ten times. The antigen is not known. Trimming removed 5 bases at V and 1 base at J, with 11 bases between. Germline assignment: CDR1 DFQATT and CDR2 SNEGSKA (reference sequence). The CDR3 is 14 amino acids. The data belong to a study of CD8 T cells in ankylosing spondylitis. Quantitative 5'-RACE with molecular barcodes was used to make the TCR beta libraries. TCRdb itself ran the 5' RACE reads through MiXCR, one entry per CDR3 protein. The sample records under 55,000 distinct CDR3 sequences, roughly 7.3% being singletons. Study findings and constraints: Earlier literature documents some of the motif variants in reactive arthritis synovial fluid and blood. The authors reported significant enrichment of disease-linked clones in matched ankylosing spondylitis synovial fluid.

The receptor comes from a female donor with ankylosing spondylitis or in good health (not recorded which). Sequenced sample: blood, either unsorted or a sorted T cell fraction (not recorded which). The chain is built from TRBV20-1 and TRBJ2-2; D may be TRBD1 or TRBD2 (6 bases each). This CDR3 reads CSAARGLNTGELFF. As DNA, the CDR3 is TGCAGTGCTGCTCGGGGGCTGAACACCGGGGAGCTGTTTTTT.